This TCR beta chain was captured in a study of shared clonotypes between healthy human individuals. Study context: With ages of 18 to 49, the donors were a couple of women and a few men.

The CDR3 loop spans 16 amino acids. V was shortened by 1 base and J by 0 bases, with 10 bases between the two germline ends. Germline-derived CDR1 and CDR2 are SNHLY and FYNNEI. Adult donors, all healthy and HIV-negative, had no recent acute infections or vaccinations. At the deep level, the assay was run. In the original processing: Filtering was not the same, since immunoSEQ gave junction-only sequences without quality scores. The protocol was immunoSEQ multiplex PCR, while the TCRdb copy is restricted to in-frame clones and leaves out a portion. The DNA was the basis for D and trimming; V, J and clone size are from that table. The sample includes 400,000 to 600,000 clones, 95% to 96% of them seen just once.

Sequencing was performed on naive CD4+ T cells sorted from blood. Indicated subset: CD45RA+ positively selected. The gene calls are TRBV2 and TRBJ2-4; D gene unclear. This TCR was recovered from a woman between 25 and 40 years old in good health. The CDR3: CASSEGLRIAKNIQYF. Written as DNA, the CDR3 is TGTGCCAGCAGTGAAGGACTTAGAATAGCCAAAAACATTCAGTACTTC.